Following are 9 T cell receptor beta chains from one sample sequenced in a study of blood T cell repertoires in COVID-19. Some clones are missing from TCRdb's copy, which holds only in-frame ones; the method was immunoSEQ multiplex PCR. Altogether 20,000 to 25,000 clones are present, roughly 88% being singletons, with the ten largest covering about a fifth. Sequenced material: peripheral blood. All receptors come from a man older than 75 with active or convalescent COVID-19.

This clone was detected only once. The rearrangement joins TRBV19 to TRBJ2-1, with D possibly TRBD1 on 5 matching bases. Trimming stripped 5 bases from V and 15 bases from J, with 17 bases between. The germline CDR1 and CDR2 sequences are LNHDA and SQIVND (reference sequence). The CDR3 extends over 12 amino acids. In DNA, the CDR3 is TGTGCCAGTAGTGGCTCCTGGGGCTTAGGGTTCTTC. Amino acid sequence: CASSGSWGLGFF. Full variable domain (missing parts from reference TRBV19 and TRBJ2-1): DGGITQSPKYLFRKEGQNVTLSCEQNLNHDAMYWYRQDPGQGLRLIYYSQIVNDFQKGDIAEGYSVSREKKESFPLTVTSAQKNPTAFYLCASSGSWGLGFFGPGTRLTVL.

The rearrangement links TRBV6-5 to TRBJ1-5; a weak D match, TRBD1 (5 bases). V gave up 11 bases and J gave up 2 bases, with 10 bases separating them. In germline, CDR1 is MNHEY, CDR2 SVGAGI. The CDR3 has 12 amino acids. The CDR3 nucleotides read TGTGCCTTCCAGGGTCGCAATCAGCCCCAGCATTTT. This encodes CAFQGRNQPQHF.

The chain has TRBV10-3 and TRBJ2-3; 8 bases match TRBD1. The J segment lost 2 bases and the V segment lost 4 bases, leaving 2 bases of the junction unmatched. The length of the CDR3 is 14 residues. Germline V gene sequence: CDR1 ENHRY, CDR2 SYGVKD. The CDR3 DNA follows: TGTGCCATCAGTGGGCAGGGGGCCACAGATACGCAGTATTTT. It encodes CAISGQGATDTQYF.

The V and J genes are TRBV7-9 and TRBJ1-2; no firm D call. The CDR3 has 14 residues. Germline CDR1 and CDR2: SEHNR and FQNEAQ (reference sequence). In DNA, the CDR3 is TGTGCTATATCCCCCGCGAGGGAGGACTATGGCTACACCTTC. It encodes CAISPAREDYGYTF.

The genes are TRBV7-9 and TRBJ2-2, with TRBD2 as a possible D gene (5 bases). The CDR3 totals 14 residues. V was cut by 4 bases and J by 3 bases, with 9 bases left in between. The germline V gene encodes CDR1 SEHNR and CDR2 FQNEAQ (reference sequence). The CDR3 here is CASSSSGYTGELFF. CDR3 in DNA: TGTGCCAGCAGCTCATCGGGGTACACCGGGGAGCTGTTTTTT.

This clone showed up just a few times. This rearrangement joins TRBV27 to TRBJ2-7, with 9 positions matching TRBD2. From germline, CDR1 is MNHEY and CDR2 SMNVEV (reference sequence). J was trimmed by 4 bases and V by 3 bases; bases with no gene match: 7. The CDR3 has 15 amino acids. CDR3 region: CASSFVSGSKYEQYF. DNA for the CDR3: TGTGCCAGCAGTTTTGTTAGCGGGAGTAAGTACGAGCAGTACTTC.

This clone was detected only a few times. The CDR3 spells CASSQDRAGQPQHF. The CDR3 region has the DNA TGTGCCAGCAGCCAGGACAGGGCTGGGCAGCCCCAGCATTTT. The chain has TRBV3-1 (or the pseudogene TRBV3-2) and TRBJ1-5; 8 nucleotides line up with TRBD1. The CDR3 loop spans 14 amino acids. The V segment lost 3 bases and the J segment 7 bases; nucleotides outside the gene matches: 5. Germline-derived CDR1 and CDR2 are LGHDT and YNNKEL (reference sequence).

This chain links TRBV5-1 with TRBJ2-3, with 8 bases fitting TRBD2. V shed 5 bases and J 1 base; nucleotides not matched to a gene: 6. CDR1 is SGHRS and CDR2 is YFSETQ in the germline V gene. The CDR3 contains 15 residues. The CDR3 nucleotides read TGCGCCAGCAGATATAGCGGGGCTGGCACAGATACGCAGTATTTT. This translates into CASRYSGAGTDTQYF.

V and J are TRBV10-3 and TRBJ2-7; D may be TRBD2 (5 bases). Germline CDR1 and CDR2: ENHRY and SYGVKD. V was shortened by 10 bases and J by 6 bases, with 22 bases between the two germline ends. The CDR3 has 14 residues. CDR3 protein: CATREIARGSEQYF. CDR3 nucleotide sequence: TGTGCCACCCGCGAGATTGCCCGGGGATCCGAGCAGTACTTC.